Listed here is a single T cell receptor (beta chain). Measured with immunoSEQ multiplex PCR; TCRdb has only the in-frame clones, and not every one. The profile shows 2 million to 2.5 million clones, roughly 95% of them singletons. The sample is drawn from a study of shared clonotypes between healthy human individuals. Study details: Each donor's CD8 memory used one plate, CD8 naive two, each CD4 subset three.

The ends lost 6 bases at V and 9 bases at J; junction bases unmatched: 11. The CDR3 length is 13 residues. Germline CDR1 reads SQVTM; CDR2 reads ANQGSEA. This receptor was obtained from a man aged 18 to 29 in good health. This chain joins TRBV29-1 and TRBJ2-1; 7 bases agree with TRBD1. Sample: naive CD4+ T cells sorted from blood. Indicated subset: CD45RA+ positively selected. CDR3 DNA sequence: TGCAGCGTCACGACAGGGTATGAGGGTGAGCAGTTCTTC. It yields the protein CSVTTGYEGEQFF.